This is a list of T cell receptor beta chains from one sample in a study of T-cell reconstitution after alpha-beta-depleted transplantation in children. TCRdb reanalysed the PCR reads using MiXCR and keeps one entry per CDR3 protein. The sample yields roughly 610,000 distinct CDR3 sequences, about 10% seen once. Here the sequenced sample was PBMCs from the stem cell graft donor, taken from the stem cell graft. These receptors were collected from a human donor who donated a stem cell graft to a child with acute myeloid leukemia. CDR3s include the opening cysteine and the closing phenylalanine or tryptophan. D genes are given only for firm matches. Where a row states a size, it is once, few, many or the class of an expanded clone; other rows omit it.

J: TRBJ2-4; size: many; D: TRBD1; V: TRBV7-2; CDR3: CASSLPTGGLAVAKNIQYF; DNA: TGTGCCAGCAGCTTACCGACAGGGGGCCTAGCGGTAGCCAAAAACATTCAGTACTTC
J: TRBJ1-2; size: few; D: TRBD1; V: TRBV20-1; CDR3: CSARAPTGENYGYTF; DNA: TGCAGTGCTAGAGCCCCGACAGGGGAGAACTATGGCTACACCTTC
J: TRBJ2-3; size: few; D: TRBD1; V: TRBV7-3; CDR3: CASSFGTGDPSTDTQYF; DNA: TGTGCCAGCAGCTTCGGGACAGGGGACCCTAGCACAGATACGCAGTATTTT
J: TRBJ1-5; size: -; D: -; V: TRBV6-1; CDR3: CASKGSGYTEQPQHF; DNA: TGTGCCAGCAAGGGGTCAGGTTATACGGAACAGCCCCAGCATTTT
J: TRBJ2-6; size: few; D: -; V: TRBV6-4; CDR3: CASGPSQSGANVLTF; DNA: TGTGCCAGCGGGCCCTCCCAATCTGGGGCCAACGTCCTGACTTTC
J: TRBJ2-1; size: -; D: -; V: TRBV7-2; CDR3: CASSRTRYEQFF; DNA: TGTGCCAGCAGTCGTACTAGATATGAGCAGTTCTTC
J: TRBJ2-4; size: -; D: -; V: TRBV20-1; CDR3: CSAEAESAKNIQYF; DNA: TGCAGTGCTGAAGCGGAGTCGGCCAAAAACATTCAGTACTTC
J: TRBJ1-5; size: few; D: -; V: TRBV7-9; CDR3: CASSFDGYQPQHF; DNA: TGTGCCAGCAGCTTCGACGGTTATCAGCCCCAGCATTTT
J: TRBJ2-3; size: few; D: -; V: TRBV7-4; CDR3: CASSDPRHGLPFTDTQYF; DNA: TGTGCCAGCAGCGACCCCAGACACGGACTCCCATTTACAGATACGCAGTATTTT
J: TRBJ2-3; size: many; D: -; V: TRBV12-3/TRBV12-4; CDR3: CASSAGRRDTQYF; DNA: TGTGCCAGCAGTGCGGGGCGCAGGGATACGCAGTATTTT
J: TRBJ2-5; size: -; D: TRBD2; V: TRBV9; CDR3: CASSLTGLAAETQYF; DNA: TGTGCCAGCAGCCTAACTGGACTAGCGGCCGAGACCCAGTACTTC
J: TRBJ1-3; size: many; D: -; V: TRBV29-1; CDR3: CSVEFSGNTIYF; DNA: TGCAGCGTTGAATTCTCTGGAAACACCATATATTTT
J: TRBJ2-5; size: many; D: -; V: TRBV4-3; CDR3: CASSQDWAGQETQYF; DNA: TGCGCCAGCAGCCAAGATTGGGCAGGGCAAGAGACCCAGTACTTC
J: TRBJ2-7; size: many; D: TRBD1; V: TRBV6-2/TRBV6-3; CDR3: CASHGTVDYEQYF; DNA: TGTGCCAGTCACGGGACAGTTGACTACGAGCAGTACTTC
J: TRBJ2-3; size: -; D: -; V: TRBV24-1; CDR3: CATSEPRGNTDTQYF; DNA: TGTGCCACCAGTGAACCACGAGGGAACACAGATACGCAGTATTTT
J: TRBJ2-7; size: few; D: TRBD1; V: TRBV20-1; CDR3: CSANDRGYEQYF; DNA: TGCAGTGCAAACGACAGGGGCTACGAGCAGTACTTC
J: TRBJ2-3; size: few; D: TRBD1; V: TRBV7-9; CDR3: CASSSGTASFTDTQYF; DNA: TGTGCCAGCAGCTCCGGGACAGCATCTTTCACAGATACGCAGTATTTT
J: TRBJ1-6; size: -; D: -; V: TRBV9; CDR3: CASSVGTATSSYNSPLHF; DNA: TGTGCCAGCAGCGTAGGAACAGCTACCAGCTCCTATAATTCACCCCTCCACTTT
J: TRBJ2-5; size: many; D: -; V: TRBV11-2; CDR3: CASSLNSGRETQYF; DNA: TGTGCCAGCAGCTTGAATTCCGGGAGAGAGACCCAGTACTTC
J: TRBJ2-2; size: few; D: TRBD1; V: TRBV20-1; CDR3: CSASSPTGSGELFF; DNA: TGCAGTGCTAGTTCCCCGACAGGGTCCGGGGAGCTGTTTTTT
J: TRBJ2-3; size: many; D: -; V: TRBV12-3/TRBV12-4; CDR3: CASSLKAGAAQYF; DNA: TGTGCCAGCAGTTTAAAAGCGGGTGCCGCGCAGTATTTT
J: TRBJ2-7; size: many; D: -; V: TRBV5-1; CDR3: CASSLNPGYAYEQYF; DNA: TGCGCCAGCAGCTTGAACCCAGGTTACGCCTACGAGCAGTACTTC
J: TRBJ2-2; size: -; D: -; V: TRBV2; CDR3: CASSEARPGELFF; DNA: TGTGCCAGCAGTGAAGCGCGTCCCGGGGAGCTGTTTTTT
J: TRBJ2-5; size: many; D: -; V: TRBV20-1; CDR3: CSARDGTPRETQYF; DNA: TGCAGTGCTAGAGACGGGACACCCAGGGAGACCCAGTACTTC
J: TRBJ2-7; size: few; D: TRBD1; V: TRBV9; CDR3: CASSVEAGGSYEQYF; DNA: TGTGCCAGCAGCGTAGAGGCAGGGGGCTCTTACGAGCAGTACTTC
J: TRBJ2-7; size: few; D: -; V: TRBV6-5; CDR3: CASSYSTIFGPSSYEQYF; DNA: TGTGCCAGCAGTTACTCGACGATCTTTGGCCCGAGCTCCTACGAGCAGTACTTC
J: TRBJ2-7; size: -; D: TRBD2; V: TRBV5-1; CDR3: CASSQATGLAGVRQQYF; DNA: TGCGCCAGCAGCCAGGCGACGGGACTAGCGGGAGTGAGACAGCAGTACTTC
J: TRBJ2-1; size: many; D: TRBD2; V: TRBV7-6; CDR3: CASSSLTSGSGNEQFF; DNA: TGTGCCAGCAGCTCCCTGACTAGCGGGAGCGGGAATGAGCAGTTCTTC
J: TRBJ2-3; size: many; D: -; V: TRBV5-1; CDR3: CASSLVVTDTQYF; DNA: TGCGCCAGCAGCTTGGTTGTCACAGATACGCAGTATTTT
J: TRBJ2-3; size: many; D: -; V: TRBV12-3/TRBV12-4; CDR3: CASSRGGPTSTDTQYF; DNA: TGTGCCAGCAGCAGAGGAGGACCAACGTCCACAGATACGCAGTATTTT
J: TRBJ1-6; size: few; D: -; V: TRBV7-2; CDR3: CASSFDASSYNSPLHF; DNA: TGTGCCAGCAGCTTTGACGCTAGCTCCTATAATTCACCCCTCCACTTT
J: TRBJ2-7; size: few; D: TRBD2; V: TRBV27; CDR3: CASSLTLGLASYEQYF; DNA: TGTGCCAGCAGCCTAACCCTCGGACTAGCCTCCTACGAGCAGTACTTC
J: TRBJ2-1; size: -; D: TRBD2; V: TRBV18; CDR3: CASSPRLREDSYNEQFF; DNA: TGTGCCAGCTCACCACGGCTGCGGGAGGACTCCTACAATGAGCAGTTCTTC
J: TRBJ2-1; size: -; D: -; V: TRBV24-1; CDR3: CATVLPPLLYNEQFF; DNA: TGTGCCACAGTACTCCCACCTCTCCTTTACAATGAGCAGTTCTTC
J: TRBJ2-1; size: -; D: TRBD2; V: TRBV3-1; CDR3: CASSHWGGRAEGNNEQFF; DNA: TGTGCCAGCAGCCATTGGGGCGGGAGGGCCGAGGGGAACAATGAGCAGTTCTTC
J: TRBJ2-1; size: many; D: TRBD2; V: TRBV20-1; CDR3: CSAKTSGRYNEQFF; DNA: TGCAGTGCGAAGACTAGCGGGAGATACAATGAGCAGTTCTTC
J: TRBJ2-7; size: -; D: TRBD1; V: TRBV4-3; CDR3: CASSQATGKFREQYF; DNA: TGCGCCAGCAGCCAGGCGACAGGGAAGTTCCGAGAGCAGTACTTC
J: TRBJ1-5; size: -; D: -; V: TRBV30; CDR3: CAWRPTGTGNQPQHF; DNA: TGTGCCTGGAGACCGACCGGGACTGGCAATCAGCCCCAGCATTTT
J: TRBJ2-1; size: few; D: -; V: TRBV7-2; CDR3: CASSLSGDNEQFF; DNA: TGTGCCAGCAGCTTATCCGGGGACAATGAGCAGTTCTTC
J: TRBJ2-5; size: many; D: -; V: TRBV29-1; CDR3: CSVERGAETQYF; DNA: TGCAGCGTTGAAAGAGGAGCGGAGACCCAGTACTTC
J: TRBJ2-1; size: many; D: TRBD1; V: TRBV4-2; CDR3: CASSQYSGTGPYNEQFF; DNA: TGTGCCAGCAGCCAGTATTCCGGGACAGGGCCCTACAATGAGCAGTTCTTC